The T cell receptor beta chain under discussion was sequenced for a study of blood T cell repertoires in COVID-19 (TCRdb year 2020). Some background on the complete study: The collaborator samples originated in the United States, Italy and Spain and spanned the acute and convalescent phases of COVID-19. A de-identified subject ID, COVID-19 status, age in years and sex were almost always included in the sample metadata. The prospective study material was composed of cDNA or gDNA derived from T cells, B-cell-depleted T cells, or PBMCs. Deeply sampled blood TCRbeta repertoires from subjects exposed to, actively infected with, or recovered from COVID-19 were included in the dataset. Where available, HLA class I and class II types were taken from metadata supplied by the sample provider and were not determined by assay-based typing. A freely available public database, intended as a resource for researchers studying the immune response to SARS-CoV-2, is where the repertoires were released. Samples came from the ongoing ImmuneRACE study (first 160 participants) plus 1,254 subjects from 6 global collaborators.

The paper's findings and limits, for the study overall: The quantity of clinical and demographic metadata differed by source and by participant and was supplied without curation.

About this clone itself: The specificity of this receptor is unknown. Within one base of it there is no much larger clone, and no base qualities were kept.

The immunoSEQ Assay, a bias-controlled multiplex PCR, was used to amplify TCRbeta CDR3 regions from genomic DNA. As for the original processing: Nucleated cell counts per sample were estimated from amplification of reference gene primers within the assay. To quantify the absolute abundance of each unique TCRbeta CDR3 rearrangement, sequence reads were collapsed and filtered. For each sample, productive Simpson clonality was calculated as the square root of Simpson's diversity index over productive rearrangements. What TCRdb holds here is the immuneACCESS table cut down to in-frame rearrangements. Part of the clones is not present; checked against another copy, under half of the missing clones reflect an unresolved V gene, and the others are unexplained. The V and J calls and the clone size are those of that table, but D and trimming were determined from the DNA. Recorded for this sample are 290,000 or so clones; about 90% of them occurred a single time. Together, the top ten hold roughly 2% of the sample.

Whole blood was collected in K2EDTA tubes by collaborating institutions according to the institutions' own protocols. For TCRbeta analysis, collaborators shipped samples as frozen whole blood, isolated PBMCs, or DNA extracted from either of those sample types. Trimming takes 0 bases off V and 3 bases off J; junction bases not matched to a gene: 2. CDR3 length: 15 amino acids, cysteine to phenylalanine. Just CDR3 DNA is preserved here, 45 bases in frame from base 1. Reading the germline V gene gives CDR1 SGDLS and CDR2 YYNGEE. This clonotype was obtained from a man aged 18 to 30 with active or convalescent COVID-19. The chain is encoded by TRBV9 joined to TRBJ2-1; 8 junctional bases match TRBD2. Sequencing was performed on peripheral blood. The DNA reads as follows: TGTGCCAGCAGCGTAGTAAGCGGGAGCTACAATGAGCAGTTCTTC. Translated, it gives CASSVVSGSYNEQFF.